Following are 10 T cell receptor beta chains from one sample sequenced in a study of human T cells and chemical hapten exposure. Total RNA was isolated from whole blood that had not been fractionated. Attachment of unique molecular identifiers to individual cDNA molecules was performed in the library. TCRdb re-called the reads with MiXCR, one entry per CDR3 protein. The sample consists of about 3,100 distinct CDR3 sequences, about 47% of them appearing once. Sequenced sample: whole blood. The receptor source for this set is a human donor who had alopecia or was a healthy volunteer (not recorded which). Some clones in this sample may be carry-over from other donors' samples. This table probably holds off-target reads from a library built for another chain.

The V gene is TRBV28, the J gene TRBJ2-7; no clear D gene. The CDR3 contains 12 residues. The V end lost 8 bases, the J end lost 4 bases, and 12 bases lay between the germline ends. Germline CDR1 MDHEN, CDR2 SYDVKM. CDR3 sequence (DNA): TGTGCCAGCGGGTCCCCAGGTTACGAGCAGTACTTC. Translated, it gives CASGSPGYEQYF.

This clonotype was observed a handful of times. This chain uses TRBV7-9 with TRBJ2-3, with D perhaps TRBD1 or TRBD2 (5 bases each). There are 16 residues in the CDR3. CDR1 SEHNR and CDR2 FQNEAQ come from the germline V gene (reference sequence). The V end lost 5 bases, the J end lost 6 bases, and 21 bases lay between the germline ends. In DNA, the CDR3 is TGTGCCAGCAGCCCAGGCCCCGGGGCCGCCAGGGATACGCAGTATTTT. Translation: CASSPGPGAARDTQYF.

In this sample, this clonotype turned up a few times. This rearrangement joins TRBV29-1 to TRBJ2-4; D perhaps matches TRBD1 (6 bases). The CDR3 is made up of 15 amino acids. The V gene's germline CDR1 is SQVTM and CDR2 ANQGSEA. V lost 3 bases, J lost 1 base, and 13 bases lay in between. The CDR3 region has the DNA TGCAGCGTTGATGACCCGAGGGGGGCCAAAAACATTCAGTACTTC. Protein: CSVDDPRGAKNIQYF.

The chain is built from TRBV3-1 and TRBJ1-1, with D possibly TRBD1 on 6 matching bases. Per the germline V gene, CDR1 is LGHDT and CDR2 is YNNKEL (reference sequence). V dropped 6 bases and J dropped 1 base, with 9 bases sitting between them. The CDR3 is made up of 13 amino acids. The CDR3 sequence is CASRQQGNTEAFF. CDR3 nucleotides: TGTGCCAGCAGACAACAGGGGAACACTGAAGCTTTCTTT. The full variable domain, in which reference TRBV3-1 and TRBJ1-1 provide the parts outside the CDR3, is DTAVSQTPKYLVTQMGNDKSIKCEQNLGHDTMYWYKQDSKKFLKIMFSYNNKELIINETVPNRFSPKSPDKAHLNLHINSLELGDSAVYFCASRQQGNTEAFFGQGTRLTVV.

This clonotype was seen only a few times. The CDR3 protein is CASSLLQGSYEQYF. For the CDR3, the DNA is TGTGCCAGCAGCTTACTACAGGGCTCCTACGAGCAGTACTTC. The V call is TRBV7-9, the J call TRBJ2-7; D might be TRBD1 (6 bases). The germline V and J ends were trimmed by 2 bases and 0 bases, with 8 bases remaining between them. The CDR3 spans 14 residues. Germline lookup yields CDR1 SEHNR and CDR2 FQNEAQ (reference sequence).

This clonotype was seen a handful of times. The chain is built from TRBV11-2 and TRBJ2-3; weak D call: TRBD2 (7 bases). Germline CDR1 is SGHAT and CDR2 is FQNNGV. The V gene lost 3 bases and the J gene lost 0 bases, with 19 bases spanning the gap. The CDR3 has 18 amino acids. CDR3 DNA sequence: TGTGCCAGCAGCTTTCTCAGGGGCGGGGGTGCTAGCACAGATACGCAGTATTTT. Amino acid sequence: CASSFLRGGGASTDTQYF.

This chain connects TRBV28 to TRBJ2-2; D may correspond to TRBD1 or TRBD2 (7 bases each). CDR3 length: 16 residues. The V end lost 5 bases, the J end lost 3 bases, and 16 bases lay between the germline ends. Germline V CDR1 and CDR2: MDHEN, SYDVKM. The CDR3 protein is CASSPRGREDTGELFF. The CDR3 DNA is TGTGCCAGCAGTCCCAGGGGGAGGGAAGACACCGGGGAGCTGTTTTTT.

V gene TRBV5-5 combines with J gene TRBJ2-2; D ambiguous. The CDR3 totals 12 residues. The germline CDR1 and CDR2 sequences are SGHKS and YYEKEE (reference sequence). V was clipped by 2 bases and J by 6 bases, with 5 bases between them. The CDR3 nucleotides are TGTGCCAGCAGCTTCCGGGCCGGGGAGCTGTTTTTT. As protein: CASSFRAGELFF.

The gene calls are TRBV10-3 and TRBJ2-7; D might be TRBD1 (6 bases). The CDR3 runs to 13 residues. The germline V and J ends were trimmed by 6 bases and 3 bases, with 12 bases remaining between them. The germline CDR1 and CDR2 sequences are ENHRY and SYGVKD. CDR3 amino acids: CAISPGQIYEQYF. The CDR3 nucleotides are TGTGCCATCAGCCCGGGACAAATCTACGAGCAGTACTTC.

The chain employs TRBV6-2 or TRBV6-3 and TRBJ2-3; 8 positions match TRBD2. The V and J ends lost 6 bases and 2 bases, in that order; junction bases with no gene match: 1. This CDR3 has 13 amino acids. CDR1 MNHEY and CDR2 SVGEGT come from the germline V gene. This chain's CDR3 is CASRLAATDTQYF. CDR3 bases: TGTGCCAGCAGACTAGCGGCCACAGATACGCAGTATTTT.